This T cell receptor beta chain was identified in a study of read filtering for tumor transcriptome and immune sequencing. Study results and limitations: RNA-seq captured clonotypes less deeply and reliably than IR-seq.

This clonotype was recorded a few times. Its antigen is not known. From about 400 ng of RNA, a library with molecular barcoded alpha/delta and beta/gamma adaptors was made. TCRdb independently ran MiXCR on the reads; one entry per CDR3 protein. The sample has tens of thousands of distinct CDR3 sequences, roughly 19% seen once. Bone marrow was sampled from every patient at the time of active disease. Germline V lookup: CDR1 LGHDT, CDR2 YNNKEL (reference sequence). V was cut by 4 bases and J by 1 base, with 10 bases left in between. This CDR3 has 14 amino acids. The sequence was collected from a donor aged 40 or over with multiple myeloma. The sample was a population of CD138-negative cells sorted from bone marrow. The chain couples TRBV3-1 to TRBJ1-1; the D gene is possibly TRBD1 (5 bases). CDR3 protein: CASSRRGSNTEAFF. The DNA of the CDR3 is TGTGCCAGCAGCCGTAGGGGATCGAACACTGAAGCTTTCTTT.